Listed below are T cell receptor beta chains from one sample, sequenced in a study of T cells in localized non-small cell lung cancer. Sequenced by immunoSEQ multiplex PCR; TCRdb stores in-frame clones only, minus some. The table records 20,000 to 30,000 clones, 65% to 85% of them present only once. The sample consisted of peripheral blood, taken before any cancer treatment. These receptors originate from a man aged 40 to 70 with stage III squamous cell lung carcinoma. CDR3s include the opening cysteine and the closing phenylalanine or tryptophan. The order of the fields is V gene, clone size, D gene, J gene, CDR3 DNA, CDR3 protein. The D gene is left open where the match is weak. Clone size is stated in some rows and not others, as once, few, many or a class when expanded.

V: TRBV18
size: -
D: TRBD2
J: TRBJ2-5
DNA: TGTGCCAGCTCACCACCGGCCAGCGGGAGGCCTCAAGAGACCCAGTACTTC
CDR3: CASSPPASGRPQETQYF

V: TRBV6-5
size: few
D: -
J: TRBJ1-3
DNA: TGTGCCAGCAGTTACGGAAACACCATATATTTT
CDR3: CASSYGNTIYF

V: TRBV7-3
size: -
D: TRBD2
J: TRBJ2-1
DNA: TGTGCCAGCAGCCCAGTAGCGGGAGAAAGGAATGAGCAGTTCTTC
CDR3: CASSPVAGERNEQFF

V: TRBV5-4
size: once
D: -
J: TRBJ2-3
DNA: TGTGCCTGCTGGGGGGGGCCCCTCCGCCCCGATACGCAGTATTTT
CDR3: CACWGGPLRPDTQYF

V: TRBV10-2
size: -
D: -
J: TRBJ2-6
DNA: TGCGCCAGCAGTGGTACAGGGTCCGGGGCCAACGTCCTGACTTTC
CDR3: CASSGTGSGANVLTF

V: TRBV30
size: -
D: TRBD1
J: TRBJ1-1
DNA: TGTGCCTGGGCCGGGACAGCGAACACTGAAGCTTTCTTT
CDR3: CAWAGTANTEAFF

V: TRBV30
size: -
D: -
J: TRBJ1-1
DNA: TGTGCCTGGAGTGGAAGGGGGTTGGTGGCTGAAGCTTTCTTT
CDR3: CAWSGRGLVAEAFF

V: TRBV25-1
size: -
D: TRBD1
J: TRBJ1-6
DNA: TGTGCCAGCAGTGAGACAGGGCTTCGCTATAATTCACCCCTCCACTTT
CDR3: CASSETGLRYNSPLHF

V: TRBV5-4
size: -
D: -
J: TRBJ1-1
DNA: TGTGCCAGCAGCCTTGGAAACATGAACACTGAAGCTTTCTTT
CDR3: CASSLGNMNTEAFF

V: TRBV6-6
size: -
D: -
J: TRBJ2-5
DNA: TGTGCCAGCAACCCTGGGCAGGCCGGGGCGACCCAGTACTTC
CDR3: CASNPGQAGATQYF

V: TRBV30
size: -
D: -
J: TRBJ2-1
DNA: TGTGCCTGGAGTGTAGAACGGGAGCAGTTCTTC
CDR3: CAWSVEREQFF

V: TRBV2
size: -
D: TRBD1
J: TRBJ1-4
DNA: TGTGCCAGCAGTGTCGGACAGGGGGCAGGTGAAAAACTGTTTTTT
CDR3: CASSVGQGAGEKLFF

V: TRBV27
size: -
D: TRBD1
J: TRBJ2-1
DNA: TGTGCCAGCAGCCTGGACAGGGTTTACGGGAATGAGCAGTTCTTC
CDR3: CASSLDRVYGNEQFF

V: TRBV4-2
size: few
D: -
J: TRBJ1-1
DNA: TGTGCCAGCAGCCAAGGCTCTGAAGCTTTCTTT
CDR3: CASSQGSEAFF

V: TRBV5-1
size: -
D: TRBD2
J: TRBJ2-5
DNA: TGCGCCAGCAGCCTAGCCGGGACTAGACCTGGAGAGACCCAGTACTTC
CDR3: CASSLAGTRPGETQYF

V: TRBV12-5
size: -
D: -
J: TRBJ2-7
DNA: TGTGCTAGTGGTTTTTTCGGGGCTGACGAGCAGTACTTC
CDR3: CASGFFGADEQYF

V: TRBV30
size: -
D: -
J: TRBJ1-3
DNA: TGTGCCTGTGTAGGGTTGGGAAACACCATATATTTT
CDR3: CACVGLGNTIYF

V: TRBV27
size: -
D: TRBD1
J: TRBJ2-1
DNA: TGTGCCAGCACCCGAGGGACAGCCGGCAATGAGCAGTTCTTC
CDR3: CASTRGTAGNEQFF

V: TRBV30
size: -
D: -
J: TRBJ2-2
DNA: TGTGCCTGGAGTACCAACTCGAACACCGGGGAGCTGTTTTTT
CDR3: CAWSTNSNTGELFF

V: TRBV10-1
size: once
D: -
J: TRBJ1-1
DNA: TGCGCCAGCAGTGAGACACCTTTCTCAGGGGATGCATCTGAAGCTTTCTTT
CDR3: CASSETPFSGDASEAFF

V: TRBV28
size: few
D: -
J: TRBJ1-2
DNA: TGTGCCAGCAGCCGCCGGGGATCACCACTCTATGGCTACACCTTC
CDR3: CASSRRGSPLYGYTF

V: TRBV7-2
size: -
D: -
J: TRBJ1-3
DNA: TGTGCCAGCAGCTTTCATCCCCACGGGGTAGGCGGAAACACCATATATTTT
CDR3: CASSFHPHGVGGNTIYF

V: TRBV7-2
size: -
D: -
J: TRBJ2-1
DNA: TGTGCCAGCACAAAGCCGGGCTATAACAATGAGCAGTTCTTC
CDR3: CASTKPGYNNEQFF

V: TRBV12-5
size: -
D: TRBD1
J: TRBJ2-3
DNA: TGTGCTAGTGGTCCCTCCCAGGGGGTCACAGATACGCAGTATTTT
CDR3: CASGPSQGVTDTQYF

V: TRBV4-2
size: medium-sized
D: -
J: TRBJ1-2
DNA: TGTGCCAGCAGCCCGTCGGGGGAAACTAACTATGGCTACACCTTC
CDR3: CASSPSGETNYGYTF

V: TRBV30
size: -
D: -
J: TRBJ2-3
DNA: TGTGCCTGGAGTCGGTTACACGGCACAGATACGCAGTATTTT
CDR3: CAWSRLHGTDTQYF

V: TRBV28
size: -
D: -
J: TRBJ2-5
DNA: TGTGCCAGCAGTTTCCCCTATCGACGCGGGACCCAGTACTTC
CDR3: CASSFPYRRGTQYF

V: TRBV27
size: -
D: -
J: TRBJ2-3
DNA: TGTGCCAGCAGTTTAAGTGGTAGGGATACGCAGTATTTT
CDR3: CASSLSGRDTQYF

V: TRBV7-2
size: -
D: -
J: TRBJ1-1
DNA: TGTGCCAGCACCCCACCAGTGAACACTGAAGCTTTCTTT
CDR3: CASTPPVNTEAFF

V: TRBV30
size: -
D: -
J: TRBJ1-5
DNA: TGTGCCTGGAGTCCCGTCGCCACTGGGCCCCAGCATTTT
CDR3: CAWSPVATGPQHF

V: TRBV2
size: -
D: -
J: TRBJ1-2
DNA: TGTGCCAGCAGTGAAATAGTCCCCGACACCTTGGGAGGCTACACCTTC
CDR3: CASSEIVPDTLGGYTF

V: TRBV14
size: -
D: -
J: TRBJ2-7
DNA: TGTGCCAGCAGCCGACCCACTGGCGAGCAGTACTTC
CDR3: CASSRPTGEQYF

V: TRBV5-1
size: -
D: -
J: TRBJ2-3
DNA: TGCGCCAGCAGGGCGGGGACAGATACGCAGTATTTT
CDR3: CASRAGTDTQYF

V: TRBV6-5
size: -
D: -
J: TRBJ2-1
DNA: TGTGCCAGCAGTTACGAAGGGGCGGGGTCAGGGAATGAGCAGTTCTTC
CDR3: CASSYEGAGSGNEQFF

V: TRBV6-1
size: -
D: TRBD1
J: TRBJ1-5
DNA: TGTGCCAGCAGTGACTACAGGGGGCCCGTTAGCAATCAGCCCCAGCATTTT
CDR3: CASSDYRGPVSNQPQHF

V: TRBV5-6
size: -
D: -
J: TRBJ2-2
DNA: TGTGCCAGCAGCTCCATAACGGGGTTTCGGGGCACCGGGGAGCTGTTTTTT
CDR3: CASSSITGFRGTGELFF

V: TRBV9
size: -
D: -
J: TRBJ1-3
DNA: TGTGCCAGCAGCGTAGCCAACAGTCGCCCCTCTGGAAACACCATATATTTT
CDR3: CASSVANSRPSGNTIYF

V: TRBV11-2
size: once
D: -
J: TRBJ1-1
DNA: TGTGCCAGCAGGAGGACGGCACAAAACACTGAAGCTTTCTTT
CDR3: CASRRTAQNTEAFF

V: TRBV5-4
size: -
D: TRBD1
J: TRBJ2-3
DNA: TGTGCCAGCAGCTCCTGGACAGGGGGGGGAGATACGCAGTATTTT
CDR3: CASSSWTGGGDTQYF

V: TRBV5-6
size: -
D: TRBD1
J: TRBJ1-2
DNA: TGTGCCAGCAGCTCCGGGACAGGGAACTATGGCTACACCTTC
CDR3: CASSSGTGNYGYTF

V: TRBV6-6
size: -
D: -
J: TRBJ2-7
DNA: TGTGCCAGCAGTTACGCTACTAGCATCGAGCAGTACTTC
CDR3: CASSYATSIEQYF

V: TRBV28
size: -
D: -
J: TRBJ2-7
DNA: TGTGCCAGCAGTTTGAGTAGGGGGCAGTACTTC
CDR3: CASSLSRGQYF

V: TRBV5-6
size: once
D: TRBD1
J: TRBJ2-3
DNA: TGTGCCAGCAGCCCGACAGGGGGAACAGATACGCAGTATTTT
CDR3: CASSPTGGTDTQYF

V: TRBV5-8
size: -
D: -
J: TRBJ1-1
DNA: TGTGCCAGCAGCTTTTCAACGAGCGCTGAAGCTTTCTTT
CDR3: CASSFSTSAEAFF

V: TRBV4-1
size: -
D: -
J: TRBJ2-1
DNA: TGCGCCAGCAGCCAGACGGGACTCGCAATTCATGAGCAGTTCTTC
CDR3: CASSQTGLAIHEQFF

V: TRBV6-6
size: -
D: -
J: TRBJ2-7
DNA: TGTGCCAGCAGTTACTCGGGAGCTCGGCAGTACTTC
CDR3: CASSYSGARQYF

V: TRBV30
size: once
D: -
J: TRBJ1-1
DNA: TGTGCCTGGAGTGTAAGGGCCTCAGGGGCTGAAGCTTTCTTT
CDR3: CAWSVRASGAEAFF